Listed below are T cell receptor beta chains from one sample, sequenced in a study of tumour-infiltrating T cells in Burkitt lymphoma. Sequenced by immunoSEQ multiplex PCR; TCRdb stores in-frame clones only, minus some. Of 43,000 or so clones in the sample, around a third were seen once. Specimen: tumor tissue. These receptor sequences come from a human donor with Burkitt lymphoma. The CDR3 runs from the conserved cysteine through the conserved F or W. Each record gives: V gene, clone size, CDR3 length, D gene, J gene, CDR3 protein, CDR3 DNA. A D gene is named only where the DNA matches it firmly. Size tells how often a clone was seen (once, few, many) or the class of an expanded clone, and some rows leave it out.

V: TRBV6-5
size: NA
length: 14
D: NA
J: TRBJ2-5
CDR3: CASSYSGGRETQYF
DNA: TGTGCCAGCAGTTACTCCGGGGGAAGGGAGACCCAGTACTTC

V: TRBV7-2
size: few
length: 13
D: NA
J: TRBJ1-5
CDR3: CASSIAGNQPQHF
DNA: TGTGCCAGCTCGATAGCAGGGAATCAGCCCCAGCATTTT

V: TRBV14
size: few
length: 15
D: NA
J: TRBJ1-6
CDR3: CASSQVFDGNSPLHF
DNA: TGTGCCAGCAGCCAAGTGTTCGACGGAAATTCACCCCTCCACTTT

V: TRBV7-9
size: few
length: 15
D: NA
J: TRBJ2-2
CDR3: CASRNGTGNTGELFF
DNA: TGTGCCAGCAGGAACGGCACGGGGAACACCGGGGAGCTGTTTTTT

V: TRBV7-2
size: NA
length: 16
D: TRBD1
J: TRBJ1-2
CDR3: CASSLAGGSRNYGYTF
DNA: TGTGCCAGCAGCTTGGCAGGGGGTAGCCGCAACTATGGCTACACCTTC

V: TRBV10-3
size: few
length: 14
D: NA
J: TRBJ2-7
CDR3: CAIRGGTTIYEQYF
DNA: TGTGCCATCCGTGGCGGGACGACCATTTACGAGCAGTACTTC

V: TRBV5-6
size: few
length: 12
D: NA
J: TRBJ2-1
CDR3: CASTMGYNEQFF
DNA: TGTGCCAGCACTATGGGGTACAATGAGCAGTTCTTC

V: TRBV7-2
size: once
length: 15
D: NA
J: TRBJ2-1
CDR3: CASSLGPGDVNEQFF
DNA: TGTGCCAGCAGCTTAGGGCCCGGGGACGTGAATGAGCAGTTCTTC

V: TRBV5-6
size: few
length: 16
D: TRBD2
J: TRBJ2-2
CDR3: CASSLQPSGAPGELFF
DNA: TGTGCCAGCAGCTTGCAGCCTAGCGGGGCGCCCGGGGAGCTGTTTTTT

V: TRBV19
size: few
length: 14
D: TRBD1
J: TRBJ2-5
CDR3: CASSMTGGAETQYF
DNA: TGTGCCAGTAGTATGACAGGGGGCGCGGAGACCCAGTACTTC

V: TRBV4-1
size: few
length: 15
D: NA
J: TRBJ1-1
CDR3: CASSQYRISNTEAFF
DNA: TGCGCCAGCAGCCAATACAGGATCTCGAACACTGAAGCTTTCTTT

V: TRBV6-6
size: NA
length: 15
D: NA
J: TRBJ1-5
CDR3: CASSYPTGSGQPQHF
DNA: TGTGCCAGCAGTTACCCCACGGGGAGTGGTCAGCCCCAGCATTTT

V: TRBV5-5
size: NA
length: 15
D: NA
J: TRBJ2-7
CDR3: CASSLGPRPGIEQYF
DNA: TGTGCCAGCAGCTTGGGGCCCCGGCCGGGGATCGAGCAGTACTTC

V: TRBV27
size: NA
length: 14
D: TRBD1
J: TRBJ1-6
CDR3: CASSLTGGNSPLHF
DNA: TGTGCCAGCAGTTTAACAGGGGGCAATTCACCCCTCCACTTT

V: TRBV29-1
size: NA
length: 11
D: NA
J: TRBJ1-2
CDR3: CSGASAAGYTF
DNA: TGCAGCGGCGCGTCAGCGGCTGGCTACACCTTC

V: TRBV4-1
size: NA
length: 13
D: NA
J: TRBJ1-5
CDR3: CASSQAPGQPQHF
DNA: TGCGCCAGCAGCCAAGCCCCTGGTCAGCCCCAGCATTTT

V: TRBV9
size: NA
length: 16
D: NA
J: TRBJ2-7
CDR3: CASSPQPGTVAYEQYF
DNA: TGTGCCAGCAGCCCACAGCCCGGGACGGTTGCCTACGAGCAGTACTTC

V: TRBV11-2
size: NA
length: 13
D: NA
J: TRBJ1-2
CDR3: CASSLAQSHGYTF
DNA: TGTGCCAGCAGCTTGGCACAGTCCCATGGCTACACCTTC

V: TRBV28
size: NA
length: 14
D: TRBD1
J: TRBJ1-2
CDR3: CASRSTGGRYGYTF
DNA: TGTGCCAGCAGGTCGACAGGGGGCAGGTATGGCTACACCTTC

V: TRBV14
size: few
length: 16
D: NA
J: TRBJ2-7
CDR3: CASSQGLLQGWDEQYF
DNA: TGTGCCAGCAGCCAAGGGCTGCTGCAGGGCTGGGACGAGCAGTACTTC

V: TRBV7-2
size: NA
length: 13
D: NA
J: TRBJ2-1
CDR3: CASSLDTYNEQFF
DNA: TGTGCCAGCAGCTTAGACACATACAATGAGCAGTTCTTC

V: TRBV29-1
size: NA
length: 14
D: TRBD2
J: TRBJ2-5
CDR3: CSGRGAGGQETQYF
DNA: TGCAGTGGCCGGGGTGCGGGGGGGCAAGAGACCCAGTACTTC

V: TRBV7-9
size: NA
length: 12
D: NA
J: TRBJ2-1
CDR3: CASSFQGWGAFF
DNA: TGTGCCAGCAGTTTCCAGGGGTGGGGAGCGTTCTTC

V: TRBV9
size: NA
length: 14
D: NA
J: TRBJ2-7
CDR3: CASSVGPGAYEQYF
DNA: TGTGCCAGCAGCGTAGGTCCAGGAGCCTACGAGCAGTACTTC

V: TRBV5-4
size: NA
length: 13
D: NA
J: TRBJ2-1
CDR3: CASSLPNPNEQFF
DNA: TGTGCCAGCAGCTTGCCCAACCCCAATGAGCAGTTCTTC

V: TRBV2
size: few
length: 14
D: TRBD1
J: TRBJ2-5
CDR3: CASITPGQGETQYF
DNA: TGTGCCAGCATTACTCCGGGACAGGGCGAGACCCAGTACTTC

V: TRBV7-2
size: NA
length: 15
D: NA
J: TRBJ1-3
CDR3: CASSLASHSGNTIYF
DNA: TGTGCCAGCAGCTTAGCGTCCCACTCTGGAAACACCATATATTTT

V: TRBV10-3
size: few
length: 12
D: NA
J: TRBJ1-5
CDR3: CAIAGGNQPQHF
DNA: TGTGCCATCGCCGGAGGAAATCAGCCCCAGCATTTT

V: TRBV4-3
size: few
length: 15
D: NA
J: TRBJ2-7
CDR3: CASSQDIVRLNEQYF
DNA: TGCGCCAGCAGCCAAGATATTGTCAGGTTAAACGAGCAGTACTTC

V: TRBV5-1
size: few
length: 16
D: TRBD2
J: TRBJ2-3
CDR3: CASKPPAGGSTDTQYF
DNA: TGCGCCAGCAAACCCCCTGCCGGGGGGAGCACAGATACGCAGTATTTT

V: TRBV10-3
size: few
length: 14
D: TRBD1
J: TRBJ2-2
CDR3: CAIRDRLNTGELFF
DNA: TGTGCCATCAGGGACAGGTTGAACACCGGGGAGCTGTTTTTT

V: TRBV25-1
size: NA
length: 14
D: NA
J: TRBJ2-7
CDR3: CASSPRTSSREQYF
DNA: TGTGCCAGCAGTCCTCGGACATCCTCTAGAGAGCAGTACTTC